Sequencing of this T cell receptor (beta chain) was carried out in a study of a mutant IDH1 vaccine in newly diagnosed glioma. For the study at large: Earlier care involved radiotherapy, temozolomide, or both, and the majority received both. General observations from the study: Altogether, about 95% of patients exhibited vaccine-induced immune responses.

Profiling relied on immunoSEQ multiplex PCR, and the TCRdb table lists in-frame clones only, not all of them. The top ten hold around 3% of the sample, which has 65,000 to 70,000 clones, 86% seen once. The time point here: baseline, week 1 (first vaccination visit). Treatment of the sample: pre-vaccination baseline after standard-of-care therapy. Patients carried new grade 3 or 4 IDH1-mutant astrocytomas lacking nuclear ATRX. Details on this clone: Its specificity is unknown.

This CDR3 has 14 residues. The germline V gene has CDR1 SGHKS and CDR2 YYEKEE (reference sequence). V was clipped by 5 bases and J by 3 bases, with 12 bases between them. The sequencing here drew on PBMCs, taken from a glioma patient treated with radiotherapy, temozolomide or both. The TCR was taken from a man aged 30-40 years with glioma. The chain has TRBV5-5 and TRBJ1-5, with D possibly being TRBD1 (6 bases). The chain's CDR3 is CASRQGQLNQPQHF. CDR3 bases: TGTGCCAGCAGGCAAGGACAGCTCAATCAGCCCCAGCATTTT.